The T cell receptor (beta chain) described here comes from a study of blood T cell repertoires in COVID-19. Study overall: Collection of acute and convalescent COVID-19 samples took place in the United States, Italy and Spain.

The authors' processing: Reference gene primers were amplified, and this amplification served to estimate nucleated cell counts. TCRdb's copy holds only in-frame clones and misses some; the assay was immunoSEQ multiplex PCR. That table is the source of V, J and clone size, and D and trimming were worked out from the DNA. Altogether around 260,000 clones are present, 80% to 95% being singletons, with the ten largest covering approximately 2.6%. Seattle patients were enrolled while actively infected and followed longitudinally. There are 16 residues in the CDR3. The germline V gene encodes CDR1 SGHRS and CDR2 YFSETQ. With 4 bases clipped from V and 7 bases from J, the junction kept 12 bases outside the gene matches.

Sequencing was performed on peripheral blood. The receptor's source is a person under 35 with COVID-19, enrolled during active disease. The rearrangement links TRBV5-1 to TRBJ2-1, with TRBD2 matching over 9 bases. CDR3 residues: CASSPPVAGGPNEQFF. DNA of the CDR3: TGCGCCAGCAGCCCCCCGGTGGCGGGAGGGCCGAATGAGCAGTTCTTC. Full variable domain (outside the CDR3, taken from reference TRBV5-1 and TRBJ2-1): KAGVTQTPRYLIKTRGQQVTLSCSPISGHRSVSWYQQTPGQGLQFLFEYFSETQRNKGNFPGRFSGRQFSNSRSEMNVSTLELGDSALYLCASSPPVAGGPNEQFFGPGTRLTVL.